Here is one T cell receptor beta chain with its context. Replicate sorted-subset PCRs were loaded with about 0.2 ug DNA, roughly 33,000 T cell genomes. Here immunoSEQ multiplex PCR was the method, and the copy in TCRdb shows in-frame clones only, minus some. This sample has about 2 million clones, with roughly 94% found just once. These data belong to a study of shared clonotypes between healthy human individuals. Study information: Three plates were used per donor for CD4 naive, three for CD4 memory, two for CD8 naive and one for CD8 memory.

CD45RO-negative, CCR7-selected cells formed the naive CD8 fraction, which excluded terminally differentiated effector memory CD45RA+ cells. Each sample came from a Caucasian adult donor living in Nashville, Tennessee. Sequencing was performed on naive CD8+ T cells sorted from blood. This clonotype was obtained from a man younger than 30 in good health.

As DNA, the CDR3 is TGTGCCAGCAGCTTAGGGGTGAGGGGGCCCTCCTACGAGCAGTACTTC. Protein product: CASSLGVRGPSYEQYF. The chain recombines TRBV7-9 with TRBJ2-7; 7 nucleotides align to TRBD1. J gave up 0 bases and V 1 base, and 6 bases lay outside the gene matches. The germline gives CDR1 SEHNR, CDR2 FQNEAQ (reference sequence). There are 16 residues in the CDR3. The full variable domain, its missing parts supplied by reference TRBV7-9 and TRBJ2-7, is DTGVSQNPRHKITKRGQNVTFRCDPISEHNRLYWYRQTLGQGPEFLTYFQNEAQLEKSRLLSDRFSAERPKGSFSTLEIQRTEQGDSAMYLCASSLGVRGPSYEQYFGPGTRLTVT.